The 11 T cell receptor beta chains below come from one sample, sequenced in a study of Graves' ophthalmopathy and Graves' hyperthyroidism. The sequenced template was RNA, covering the TCR beta CDR3 region. Amplification began with first-round RT-PCR using HTBI primers, then second-round multiplex PCR was performed. TCRdb used MiXCR to reprocess the multiplex PCR reads, holding one entry per CDR3 protein. The table lists approximately 380,000 distinct CDR3 sequences, around a fifth of them singletons. The specimen sequenced was peripheral blood. The receptor set was obtained from a woman younger than 30 with stable Graves' hyperthyroidism.

This clonotype was seen at least ten times. The gene calls are TRBV12-3 or TRBV12-4 and TRBJ2-5, with TRBD1 matching over 8 bases. The trim removed 5 bases at V and 4 bases at J, leaving 6 bases unmatched. The length of the CDR3 is 14 residues. CDR3 sequence reads: CASSVDRAGETQYF. CDR3 nucleotides: TGTGCCAGCAGTGTGGACAGGGCGGGAGAGACCCAGTACTTC.

Ten or more counts support this clonotype. This sequence joins TRBV2 and TRBJ1-2, with 7 bases that match TRBD1. V lost 4 bases, J lost 8 bases, and 7 bases stayed unmatched. Per the germline V gene, CDR1 is SNHLY and CDR2 is FYNNEI. This CDR3 has 13 residues. CDR3 sequence (DNA): TGTGCCAGCAGTGTGGTGCAGGGGGGCGGCTACACCTTC. Protein: CASSVVQGGGYTF.

There are many counts of this clonotype. The chain has TRBV18 and TRBJ1-2, with D possibly TRBD1 on 5 matching bases. This CDR3 spans 14 amino acids. Germline CDR1 and CDR2: KGHSH and LQKENI. Trimming shortened V by 3 bases and J by 5 bases, and 13 bases separated the two germline ends. The CDR3 DNA follows: TGTGCCAGCTCACCGCCCATAAGGGGATATGGCTACACCTTC. Translated: CASSPPIRGYGYTF.

The chain has TRBV30 and TRBJ1-3; unclear D gene. V lost 5 bases and J 4 bases, leaving 9 bases between the germline ends. Germline-derived CDR1 and CDR2 are GTSNPN and SVGIG (reference sequence). The CDR3 is 12 residues long. CDR3 amino acids: CAWSSFGNTIYF. CDR3 bases: TGTGCCTGGTCATCCTTCGGAAACACCATATATTTT.

This clonotype was counted a few times. The CDR3 nucleotides read TGCGCCAGCTCCCTGAGCGGCTTAACTAGCGGGATAGACTACGAGCAGTACTTC. Residues: CASSLSGLTSGIDYEQYF. The chain links TRBV10-2 to TRBJ2-7, with 10 bases lining up with TRBD2. This CDR3 spans 18 amino acids. Germline V CDR1 and CDR2: WSHSY, SAAADI. V dropped 8 bases and J dropped 3; count of bases not matched to a gene: 19.

This clonotype came up many times. This rearrangement joins TRBV4-3 to TRBJ2-5; 9 nucleotides align to TRBD1. Germline CDR1 reads LGHNA; CDR2 reads YSLEER. CDR3 size: 14 residues. The V and J ends lost 3 bases and 4 bases, in that order; junction bases with no gene match: 3. CDR3 residues: CASSQETGGETQYF. For the CDR3, the DNA is TGCGCCAGCAGCCAGGAGACAGGGGGAGAGACCCAGTACTTC.

Remarks on this clonotype: Since the CDR3 does not end with the conserved phenylalanine or tryptophan, this likely comes from a read error. The chain has TRBV6-5 and TRBJ1-1, with TRBD1 as a possible D gene (5 bases). The CDR3 has 13 amino acids. The germline V gene encodes CDR1 MNHEY and CDR2 SVGAGI. Trimming removed 0 bases from V and 6 bases from J, with 8 bases in between. The CDR3 bases are TGTGCCAGCAGTTACTCGGGGGTAGCTGAAGCTTTCTCT. The encoded protein is CASSYSGVAEAFS.

V is TRBV19 and J is TRBJ1-2; TRBD1 is a possible D gene (6 bases). Germline V gene sequence: CDR1 LNHDA, CDR2 SQIVND (reference sequence). The V gene lost 4 bases and the J gene lost 1 base, with 13 bases spanning the gap. The CDR3 consists of 15 residues. CDR3 in DNA: TGTGCCAGTAGTAACCGGACAGAGAGTAACTATGGCTACACCTTC. As protein: CASSNRTESNYGYTF.

This clonotype was picked up many times. The V gene is TRBV2, the J gene TRBJ2-2; 10 bases are a match to TRBD1. There are 16 residues in the CDR3. V was clipped by 6 bases and J by 7 bases; unmatched bases: 11. Germline V gene sequence: CDR1 SNHLY, CDR2 FYNNEI. The CDR3 DNA reads TGTGCCAGCAGGTCCGACAGGGGGCTCGTCAACGGGGAGCTGTTTTTT. Protein: CASRSDRGLVNGELFF.

At least ten counts were recorded for this clonotype. The chain couples TRBV7-3 to TRBJ2-5, with D possibly being TRBD2 (7 bases). Germline CDR1 and CDR2: SGHTA and FQGTGA. The CDR3 length is 17 residues. Trimming left V 5 bases short and J 7 bases short, with 26 bases between. The DNA of the CDR3 is TGTGCCAGCAGCCCCACTGCGGGGGCCGGTAGTCGCGGGACCCAGTACTTC. Residues: CASSPTAGAGSRGTQYF.

V usage is TRBV20-1 and J usage is TRBJ2-7; 8 nucleotides match TRBD1. The germline V gene has CDR1 DFQATT and CDR2 SNEGSKA (reference sequence). The CDR3 runs to 15 residues. Germline trimming cut 0 bases from V and 3 bases from J; bases unmatched to any gene: 7. As DNA, the CDR3 is TGCAGTGCTAGAGATCCAGGACAGGGTGACTACGAGCAGTACTTC. Residues: CSARDPGQGDYEQYF.